This T cell receptor (beta chain) stems from a study of cytomegalovirus exposure and HLA in healthy donors. The sample holds a few counts of this clone. In the PCR, 60 Vbeta and 13 Jbeta primers were used. Profiled with immunoSEQ multiplex PCR; TCRdb holds only in-frame clones, not every one. The sample shows fewer than 80,000 clones, 76% of them seen only once. The sequencing input was PBMCs. The TCR was taken from a man aged 18 to 30 in good health and CMV-seronegative.

The DNA for the CDR3 is TGTGCCAGCAGTAACTTGGGGACAGCCACCTATGGCTACACCTTC. Translating it yields CASSNLGTATYGYTF. This sequence joins TRBV6-1 and TRBJ1-2; 7 nucleotides align to TRBD1. The CDR3 consists of 15 residues. The V gene end was trimmed by 5 bases and the J gene end by 4 bases; junction bases not matched to a gene: 10. CDR1 is MNHNS and CDR2 is SASEGT in the germline V gene.